This TCR beta chain was sequenced during a study of shared clonotypes between healthy human individuals. Study-level background: The donor pool was made up of two women and three men aged 18 to 49.

CDR1 is KGHSH and CDR2 is LQKENI in the germline V gene. CDR3 length: 16 amino acids. The trim removed 3 bases at V and 4 bases at J, leaving 10 bases unmatched. CD4+ cells underwent separation, giving CD45RA+ naive and CD45RA-negative memory subsets. Clones were sequenced by immunoSEQ multiplex PCR, and TCRdb holds only the in-frame ones, with some missing. The sample consists of approximately 2,300,000 clones, approximately 90% of them appearing once. This clone was counted a single time. Its target is not known. General study findings and limits: Clonotypes which were not shared had lower generation probabilities than clonotypes that all four donors shared.

The sample comprised naive CD4+ T cells from PBMCs. Subset meaning: CD45RA+ positively selected. V usage is TRBV18 and J usage is TRBJ2-3; 7 nucleotides align to TRBD2. The receptor comes from a man aged 18 to 29 in good health. Some clones in this sample may be carry-over from other donors' samples. CDR3 protein: CASSPGSGMSADTQYF. The CDR3 nucleotides read TGTGCCAGCTCACCGGGAAGCGGGATGTCTGCAGATACGCAGTATTTT.